These T cell receptor beta chains were read from a single sample in a study of tumor and adjacent non-tumor tissue in lung cancer. TCRdb fed the multiplex PCR reads into MiXCR, producing one record per CDR3 protein. In the table there are under 100,000 distinct CDR3 sequences, 61% of which are singletons. The sequencing sample was made of lung tumor tissue. These receptors originate from a man between 65 and 79 years old with non-small cell lung cancer. Each CDR3 is given with its conserved first and last residue. The D gene is left open where the match is weak. Where a row states a size, it is once, few, many or the class of an expanded clone; other rows omit it.

CDR3aa	CDR3nt	v_gene	j_gene	d_gene	abundance
CASSLEGRVHNEQFF	TGTGCCAGCAGCTTAGAGGGCAGGGTTCACAATGAGCAGTTCTTC	TRBV7-9	TRBJ2-1	-	many
CSAGSGTLANGYTF	TGCAGTGCTGGCTCCGGGACACTCGCGAATGGCTACACCTTC	TRBV20-1	TRBJ1-2	-	many
CAGSKAVGERTQYF	TGTGCCGGCAGCAAAGCTGTGGGAGAGAGGACCCAGTACTTC	TRBV11-2	TRBJ2-5	-	once
CASSSNEGLGNTLYF	TGTGCCAGCAGCTCCAACGAGGGGCTTGGAAACACCTTATATTTT	TRBV11-2	TRBJ1-3	-	-
CSMTTLQGADQPQHF	TGCAGCATGACTACTTTACAGGGGGCTGATCAGCCCCAGCATTTT	TRBV29-1	TRBJ1-5	TRBD1	-
CVSSFGRGSTDTQYF	TGTGTTAGCAGCTTTGGGAGAGGGAGCACAGATACGCAGTATTTT	TRBV11-3	TRBJ2-3	-	once
CVSSQVLRGEQYF	TGTGTGAGCAGCCAAGTTCTCAGGGGCGAGCAGTACTTC	TRBV4-2	TRBJ2-7	-	-
CASSYIAENTGKRFF	TGTGCCAGCAGCTATATTGCGGAGAACACCGGGAAGCGGTTCTTT	TRBV7-9	TRBJ2-2	-	-
CASSGPGTDTQYF	TGTGCCAGCTCCGGCCCTGGCACAGATACGCAGTATTTT	TRBV19	TRBJ2-3	-	-
CSAELGTGFHEQYF	TGCAGTGCCGAACTTGGGACAGGGTTCCACGAGCAGTACTTC	TRBV20-1	TRBJ2-7	TRBD1	many
CASNYSVDGNTIYF	TGTGCCAGCAATTACTCGGTAGACGGAAACACGATATATTTT	TRBV6-5	TRBJ1-3	-	-
CASRPKGGGWGEQFF	TGTGCCAGCAGACCTAAGGGAGGGGGCTGGGGGGAGCAGTTCTTC	TRBV12-3/TRBV12-4	TRBJ2-1	-	many
CITIVLASSYEQYF	TGCATTACAATAGTTCTCGCTAGCAGCTACGAGCAATACTTC	TRBV20-1	TRBJ2-7	-	once
CASSLSRGRESQYF	TGTGCCAGCAGCTTAAGCAGGGGGAGGGAGAGCCAGTACTTC	TRBV11-2	TRBJ2-5	-	-
CASSPLAGGTDTQYF	TGTGCCAGCAGCCCTCTAGCAGGGGGCACAGATACGCAGTATTTT	TRBV11-3	TRBJ2-3	-	-
CASSLDRTTSTCTQYF	TGTGCCAGCAGCCTAGACAGGACGACTAGCACATGTACGCAGTATTTT	TRBV11-2	TRBJ2-3	-	-
CSVEHLTGRLLGEQYF	TGCAGCGTTGAACATCTGACAGGGAGGCTTCTGGGTGAGCAGTACTTC	TRBV29-1	TRBJ2-7	-	many
CASHTTGNHEQYF	TGCGCCAGCCACACAACAGGGAACCACGAGCAGTACTTC	TRBV10-2	TRBJ2-7	-	-
CASSLGVAFSETQYF	TGTGCCAGCAGCTTAGGTGTGGCCTTCTCGGAGACCCAGTACTTT	TRBV11-2	TRBJ2-5	-	few
CSARAMTGGASNQPRHF	TGCAGTGCTAGAGCCATGACAGGGGGGGCAAGCAATCAGCCCCGACATTTT	TRBV20-1	TRBJ1-5	TRBD1	-
CSATQSPNYGYTF	TGCAGCGCAACCCAGAGCCCGAACTATGGCTACACCTTC	TRBV29-1	TRBJ1-2	-	many
CSAFSALGSYNEQFF	TGCAGTGCCTTTAGTGCACTGGGCTCCTACAATGAGCAGTTCTTC	TRBV20-1	TRBJ2-1	-	-
CASSFWASGEETQYF	TGTGCCAGCAGTTTTTGGGCTAGCGGGGAAGAGACCCAGTACTTC	TRBV12-3/TRBV12-4	TRBJ2-5	TRBD2	many
CASSPTGGAYGQYF	TGTGCCAGCAGCCCGACCGGGGGGGCCTACGGGCAGTACTTC	TRBV4-2	TRBJ2-7	TRBD2	-
CSVDRETTEAFF	TGCAGCGTGGACAGGGAAACCACTGAAGCTTTCTTT	TRBV29-1	TRBJ1-1	TRBD1	many
CGSRGTLAGGYEQYF	TGTGGCAGCAGGGGGACGCTAGCTGGGGGCTACGAGCAGTACTTC	TRBV6-1	TRBJ2-7	TRBD1	once
CATSGGGLAGYNEQFF	TGTGCCACAAGTGGTGGGGGACTAGCGGGATACAATGAGCAGTTCTTC	TRBV24-1	TRBJ2-1	TRBD2	many
CSAGPRGDTQYF	TGCAGCGCGGGACCGCGGGGAGATACGCAGTATTTT	TRBV29-1	TRBJ2-3	-	-
CASSMIGRATDTQYF	TGTGCCAGCAGTATGATAGGACGGGCCACAGATACGCAGTATTTT	TRBV28	TRBJ2-3	-	-
CASSPRDRVFEARYF	TGTGCCAGCAGCCCCCGGGACAGGGTTTTTGAGGCCCGATACTTC	TRBV11-1	TRBJ2-5	TRBD1	-
CASTPMWGGYIEQFF	TGTGCCAGCACCCCAATGTGGGGGGGGTACATTGAGCAGTTCTTC	TRBV11-2	TRBJ2-1	TRBD2	-
CASRSGQGGGKLFF	TGTGCCAGCAGATCGGGACAGGGCGGTGGAAAACTGTTTTTT	TRBV6-2/TRBV6-3	TRBJ1-4	TRBD1	-
CASSSRGGGTEAFF	TGTGCCAGCAGTTCAAGGGGGGGTGGTACTGAAGCTTTCTTT	TRBV28	TRBJ1-1	-	many
CVSSPSPGLAGVGETQYF	TGTGTCAGCAGTCCTTCCCCGGGACTAGCGGGAGTGGGAGAGACCCAGTACTTC	TRBV5-4	TRBJ2-5	TRBD2	-
CSVAVRSGDTQYF	TGCAGCGTTGCGGTCAGGAGTGGAGATACGCAATATTTT	TRBV29-1	TRBJ2-3	-	-
CASSLRGRAHTDTRYF	TGTGCCAGCAGTTTACGCGGAAGGGCTCACACAGATACGCGGTATTTT	TRBV12-3/TRBV12-4	TRBJ2-3	-	-
CASEKASNTEAFF	TGTGCCAGCGAAAAAGCTTCGAACACTGAAGCTTTCTTT	TRBV28	TRBJ1-1	-	many
CASSIELYTEAFF	TGTGCCAGTAGTATTGAACTCTACACTGAAGCTTTCTTT	TRBV19	TRBJ1-1	-	-